This passage covers 16 T cell receptor beta chains from one sample sequenced in a study of blood T cell repertoires in COVID-19. This table comes from immunoSEQ multiplex PCR, and its TCRdb copy is limited to in-frame clones, with some not included. Altogether around 100,000 clones are present, around 88% being singletons, with the ten largest covering about 3%. Sequenced input: peripheral blood. Receptors were obtained from a human donor in a cohort sampled during active COVID-19.

V usage is TRBV7-9 and J usage is TRBJ1-1; 10 bases are shared with TRBD1. Germline V gene lookup returns CDR1 SEHNR and CDR2 FQNEAQ (reference sequence). The CDR3 totals 14 residues. Losses at the gene ends were 11 bases for V and 4 bases for J; bases not matched to a gene: 10. The CDR3 region is CAGGQGIWSTEAFF. The CDR3 nucleotides are TGTGCCGGGGGACAGGGGATTTGGAGCACTGAAGCTTTCTTT.

CDR3: CASSPSSGRHQAETQYF. The CDR3 DNA reads as TGTGCCAGTAGCCCGTCTAGCGGGAGACACCAGGCGGAGACCCAGTACTTC. The rearrangement uses TRBV19 and TRBJ2-5; 10 bases map to TRBD2. From germline, CDR1 is LNHDA and CDR2 SQIVND (reference sequence). The CDR3 has 17 amino acids. The J segment lost 5 bases and the V segment lost 6 bases, leaving 15 bases of the junction unmatched.

The V gene is TRBV2, the J gene TRBJ1-1; a weak D match, TRBD1 (6 bases). The CDR3 runs 13 residues. V lost 4 bases and J lost 11, with 17 bases in between. Germline V lookup: CDR1 SNHLY, CDR2 FYNNEI. This CDR3 is CASSGPGVMWAFF. In DNA form, the CDR3 reads TGTGCCAGCAGTGGCCCAGGGGTGATGTGGGCTTTCTTT. The full variable domain, with the rest looked up from reference TRBV2 and TRBJ1-1, is EPEVTQTPSHQVTQMGQEVILRCVPISNHLYFYWYRQILGQKVEFLVSFYNNEISEKSEIFDDQFSVERPDGSNFTLKIRSTKLEDSAMYFCASSGPGVMWAFFGQGTRLTVV.

The chain uses TRBV3-1 (or the pseudogene TRBV3-2) and TRBJ1-2; TRBD1 is a possible D gene (5 bases). Germline V gene lookup returns CDR1 LGHDT and CDR2 YNNKEL (reference sequence). Trimming stripped 4 bases from V and 1 base from J, with 16 bases between. The CDR3 consists of 16 residues. CDR3 protein: CASSPPGGLLNYGYTF. Here the CDR3 DNA reads TGTGCCAGCAGCCCCCCCGGGGGATTGCTTAACTATGGCTACACCTTC.

The chain joins TRBV3-1 (or the pseudogene TRBV3-2) to TRBJ2-4; no firm D call. The ends were cut back, 0 bases at V and 1 base at J, with 10 bases in the middle. This CDR3 region has 16 residues. Germline loops: CDR1 LGHDT, CDR2 YNNKEL (reference sequence). The chain's CDR3 is CASSQDLAGAKNIQYF. Written as DNA, the CDR3 is TGTGCCAGCAGCCAAGATCTGGCAGGCGCCAAAAACATTCAGTACTTC.

This clone has only a few counts. DNA of the CDR3: TGTGCCAGCAACAGGGACAGTAATAATTCACCCCTCCACTTT. Translated, it gives CASNRDSNNSPLHF. The genes are TRBV7-9 and TRBJ1-6; the match to TRBD1 covers 7 bases. The CDR3 totals 14 residues. With 7 bases clipped from V and 5 bases from J, the junction kept 5 bases outside the gene matches. Germline lookup yields CDR1 SEHNR and CDR2 FQNEAQ (reference sequence).

This clone has a count of ten or more. Within the sample, other DNA sequences also encode this same CDR3. The J gene is TRBJ2-2, the V gene TRBV7-2; D gene uncertain. Trimming removed 5 bases from V and 7 bases from J, with 8 bases in between. CDR1 SGHTA and CDR2 FQGNSA come from the germline V gene. The CDR3 runs to 12 residues. The CDR3 DNA reads as TGTGCCAGCAGCCTCCGACTCGGGGAGCTGTTTTTT. This encodes CASSLRLGELFF.

Here the CDR3 DNA reads TGTGCCACCGGGGGTTCCTACAATGAGCAGTTCTTC. It translates to CATGGSYNEQFF. The chain recombines TRBV25-1 with TRBJ2-1; weak D call: TRBD2 (6 bases). This CDR3 spans 12 amino acids. V was clipped by 10 bases and J by 1 base, with 8 bases between them. Germline CDR1 MGHDK, CDR2 SYGVNS.

The chain is built from TRBV11-3 and TRBJ2-1; 11 bases align to TRBD2. This CDR3 has 16 residues. The J segment lost 8 bases and the V segment lost 4 bases, leaving 10 bases of the junction unmatched. The V gene's germline CDR1 is SGHNT and CDR2 YENEEA. This chain's CDR3 is CASSSLAGVEGYEQFF. The CDR3 DNA follows: TGTGCCAGCAGCTCACTAGCGGGAGTGGAGGGGTATGAGCAGTTCTTC.

The chain couples TRBV5-8 to TRBJ1-1, with D possibly matching TRBD1 (6 bases). Trimming stripped 0 bases from V and 4 bases from J, with 13 bases between. This CDR3 is built from 15 residues. CDR1 SGHTS and CDR2 YDEGEE come from the germline V gene. CDR3 in DNA: TGTGCCAGCAGCTTGGAAGGGGGTTTGGGCACTGAAGCTTTCTTT. Its protein is CASSLEGGLGTEAFF.

The chain joins TRBV28 to TRBJ1-4; 10 bases align to TRBD1. Trimming took 5 bases from V and 5 from J; bases not matched to a gene: 11. The CDR3 has 17 amino acids. Germline values: CDR1 MDHEN, CDR2 SYDVKM. This CDR3 is CASSPLLPGQGNEKLFF. The DNA of the CDR3 is TGTGCCAGCAGTCCTCTACTACCGGGACAGGGGAATGAAAAACTGTTTTTT. Looking up the rest from reference TRBV28 and TRBJ1-4 gives the full variable domain: DVKVTQSSRYLVKRTGEKVFLECVQDMDHENMFWYRQDPGLGLRLIYFSYDVKMKEKGDIPEGYSVSREKKERFSLILESASTNQTSMYLCASSPLLPGQGNEKLFFGSGTQLSVL.

The chain couples TRBV14 to TRBJ2-1; 10 nucleotides agree with TRBD2. In germline, CDR1 is SGHDN, CDR2 FVKESK. The CDR3 runs 17 residues. Germline trimming cut 5 bases from V and 5 bases from J; bases unmatched to any gene: 12. CDR3 sequence: CASSLHLLAGFDNEQFF. CDR3 in DNA: TGTGCCAGCAGCTTGCACTTACTAGCGGGGTTTGACAATGAGCAGTTCTTC.

This clone turned up a few times. The rearrangement uses TRBV6-5 and TRBJ1-3, with 8 bases identical to TRBD1. This CDR3 contains 15 residues. Germline trimming cut 7 bases from V and 2 bases from J; bases unmatched to any gene: 7. CDR1 is MNHEY, CDR2 SVGAGI, per germline. CDR3 nucleotide sequence: TGTGCCAGCAACCGCCGGACAGGGCCTGGAAACACCATATATTTT. Encoded protein: CASNRRTGPGNTIYF.

The chain has TRBV14 and TRBJ2-7; a weak D match, TRBD1 (6 bases). The germline V gene encodes CDR1 SGHDN and CDR2 FVKESK. Trimming left V 6 bases short and J 5 bases short, with 14 bases between. The CDR3 covers 13 residues. The CDR3 bases are TGTGCCAGCAGTCTTGGTTGGGGGCACGAGCAGTACTTC. Amino acid sequence: CASSLGWGHEQYF.

The chain joins TRBV19 to TRBJ1-4; D is possibly TRBD1 (5 bases). CDR1 and CDR2 (germline): LNHDA, SQIVND (reference sequence). This CDR3 is built from 14 residues. V was cut by 4 bases and J by 8 bases, with 14 bases left in between. CDR3 in DNA: TGTGCCAGTAGTAGCAGGGCGGTGAAGGAAAAACTGTTTTTT. It yields the protein CASSSRAVKEKLFF.

The chain has TRBV4-1 and TRBJ2-7; no reliable D call. The V gene's germline CDR1 is MGHRA and CDR2 YSYEKL. Trimming took off 1 base at V and 4 bases at J, with 8 bases between the two ends. There are 13 residues in the CDR3. The CDR3 loop is CASSQGPTYEQYF. In nucleotides, the CDR3 is TGCGCCAGCAGCCAAGGGCCCACGTACGAGCAGTACTTC.